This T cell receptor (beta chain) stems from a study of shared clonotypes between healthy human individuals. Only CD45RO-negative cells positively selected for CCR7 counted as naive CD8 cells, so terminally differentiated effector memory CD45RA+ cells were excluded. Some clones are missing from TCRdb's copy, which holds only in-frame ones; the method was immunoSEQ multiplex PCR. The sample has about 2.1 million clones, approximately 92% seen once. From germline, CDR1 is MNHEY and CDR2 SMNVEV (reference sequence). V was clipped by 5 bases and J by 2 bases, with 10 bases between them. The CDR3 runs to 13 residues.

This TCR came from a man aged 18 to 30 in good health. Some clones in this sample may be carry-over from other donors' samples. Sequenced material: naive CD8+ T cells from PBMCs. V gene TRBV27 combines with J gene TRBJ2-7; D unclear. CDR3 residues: CASSAGLPYEQYF. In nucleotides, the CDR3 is TGTGCCAGCAGTGCCGGGCTACCCTACGAGCAGTACTTC.